This T cell receptor (beta chain) was profiled in a study of blood T cells in healthy people across ages. For the second PCR, which ran for about 6 to 11 cycles, a sample-barcoded 5' primer and a J-beta primer mix were used. The template-switch adaptor, which had 12 random nucleotides, put a tag on each cDNA molecule. A single record per CDR3 protein comes from TCRdb applying MiXCR to the 5' RACE reads. This table has roughly 560,000 distinct CDR3 sequences, approximately 25% appearing once. Trimming took 5 bases from V and 2 from J; bases not matched to a gene: 4. There are 17 residues in the CDR3. Per germline, CDR1 LNHDA and CDR2 SQIVND (reference sequence). The study, taken as a whole, reports: The unknown donor CMV status may have confounded expanded clonotype changes.

This clonotype was observed a handful of times. Its antigen is still unknown. The same data also contributed to another study, on T cells of mothers and their children. From that study: When the second PCR was run, its M1S primer added sample barcodes and 2-4 random nucleotides. The study found slightly higher but non-significant overlap in related versus unrelated mother-child pairs.

Sequenced sample: blood. The receptor's source is a boy aged 5-17 years in good health. This rearrangement joins TRBV19 to TRBJ2-6; 12 nucleotides align to TRBD1. The CDR3 DNA reads TGTGCCAGTAGTTCGGGACAGGGGGCAGCTGGGGCCAACGTCCTGACTTTC. This gives the protein CASSSGQGAAGANVLTF.